These 27 T cell receptor beta chains were all obtained from the same sample, sequenced in a study of blood T cell repertoires in COVID-19. Produced via immunoSEQ multiplex PCR; TCRdb's table is partial and in-frame only. The data hold nearly 350,000 clones, with approximately 82% observed a single time. Specimen: peripheral blood. Receptor source: a young man with active or convalescent COVID-19.

The genes are TRBV6-5 and TRBJ2-7; D perhaps matches TRBD2 (7 bases). The CDR3 length is 12 residues. V shed 7 bases and J shed 5 bases, with 12 bases lying between them. Looked up from germline, CDR1 is MNHEY and CDR2 is SVGAGI. The chain's CDR3 is CASKGGADEQYF. The CDR3 DNA follows: TGTGCCAGCAAAGGGGGGGCTGACGAGCAGTACTTC.

This clone has a single count. V is TRBV27 and J is TRBJ2-2; D unresolved. The CDR3 totals 16 residues. Germline V CDR1 and CDR2: MNHEY, SMNVEV (reference sequence). Trimming cost V 2 bases and J 3 bases, with 13 bases left between them. Here the CDR3 DNA reads TGTGCCAGCAGTTTAACTGGTGCCGGTTACACCGGGGAGCTGTTTTTT. Its protein is CASSLTGAGYTGELFF.

The genes are TRBV24-1 and TRBJ2-1; weak D call: TRBD1 (6 bases). Per germline, CDR1 KGHDR and CDR2 SFDVKD. CDR3 length: 16 amino acids. The ends were cut back, 3 bases at V and 7 bases at J, with 18 bases in the middle. The DNA for the CDR3 is TGTGCCACCAGTGATCCTTTGGCAGGGGCAGGGAATGAGCAGTTCTTC. As protein: CATSDPLAGAGNEQFF.

CDR3 sequence reads: CASSQVAGPRGGYTF. The CDR3 nucleotides are TGTGCCAGCAGCCAAGTGGCGGGGCCACGGGGCGGCTACACCTTC. The chain has TRBV4-2 and TRBJ1-2; D might be TRBD1 (5 bases). V shed 1 base and J shed 8 bases, with 17 bases lying between them. The CDR3 spans 15 residues. From germline, CDR1 is LGHNA and CDR2 YNFKEQ.

The chain combines TRBV7-2 with TRBJ1-4, with 9 bases identical to TRBD1. Germline V gene data show CDR1 as SGHTA and CDR2 as FQGNSA. This CDR3 region has 13 residues. J lost 7 bases, V lost 5 bases, and 2 bases had no gene match. DNA of the CDR3: TGTGCCAGCAGCCTGACAGGGGGTGAAAAACTGTTTTTT. Its translation is CASSLTGGEKLFF.

This rearrangement joins TRBV7-7 to TRBJ2-5, with 15 bases that match TRBD2. Losses at the gene ends were 5 bases for V and 4 bases for J; bases not matched to a gene: 5. This CDR3 spans 16 amino acids. Germline V gene lookup returns CDR1 SSHAT and CDR2 FNYEAQ (reference sequence). The CDR3 bases are TGTGCCAGCAGCCCGGGACTAGCGGGGGGACGAGAGACCCAGTACTTC. Encoded protein: CASSPGLAGGRETQYF. Full variable domain (outside the CDR3, taken from reference TRBV7-7 and TRBJ2-5): GAGVSQSPRYKVTKRGQDVTLRCDPISSHATLYWYQQALGQGPEFLTYFNYEAQPDKSGLPSDRFSAERPEGSISTLTIQRTEQRDSAMYRCASSPGLAGGRETQYFGPGTRLLVL.

The chain is built from TRBV6-6 and TRBJ1-2; 9 nucleotides align to TRBD1. The CDR3 is 13 residues long. J was trimmed by 7 bases and V by 6 bases; bases with no gene match: 6. Germline assignment: CDR1 MNHNY and CDR2 SVGAGI (reference sequence). CDR3 DNA sequence: TGTGCCAGCAGCACGACAGGGGGTCGTGGCTACACCTTC. Its protein product is CASSTTGGRGYTF.

The chain uses TRBV4-2 and TRBJ2-7; 7 nucleotides line up with TRBD2. The CDR3 loop spans 16 amino acids. V lost 1 base and J lost 3; bases outside the gene matches: 9. CDR1 is LGHNA, CDR2 YNFKEQ, per germline. The CDR3 sequence: CASSQAPGAGDYEQYF. CDR3 sequence (DNA): TGTGCCAGCAGCCAAGCCCCCGGGGCGGGAGACTACGAGCAGTACTTC.

The chain has TRBV7-2 and TRBJ1-2; D is possibly TRBD1 (5 bases). With 2 bases removed from V and 2 bases from J, the gap between germline ends came to 6 bases. From germline, CDR1 is SGHTA and CDR2 FQGNSA. The CDR3 loop spans 13 amino acids. The CDR3 sequence is CASSLKGNYGYTF. CDR3 DNA: TGTGCCAGCAGCTTAAAGGGGAACTATGGCTACACCTTC.

The rearrangement uses TRBV5-1 and TRBJ2-5, with 13 bases aligning to TRBD2. V trimming: 4 bases; J trimming: 5 bases; junction bases outside the gene matches: 5. The CDR3 is 15 amino acids. Germline-derived CDR1 and CDR2 are SGHRS and YFSETQ. This CDR3 reads CASSQGLAGVETQYF. For the CDR3, the DNA is TGCGCCAGCAGCCAAGGACTAGCGGGGGTTGAGACCCAGTACTTC.

The chain combines TRBV7-3 with TRBJ1-3, with D maybe TRBD1 (5 bases). Deletions cut 5 bases from V and 1 base from J, with 12 bases between. Per germline, CDR1 SGHTA and CDR2 FQGTGA. The CDR3 covers 15 residues. CDR3 loop: CASSPETASGNTIYF. The CDR3, as DNA: TGTGCCAGCAGCCCCGAGACAGCTTCTGGAAACACCATATATTTT.

J is TRBJ1-6 and V is TRBV12-5, with 9 bases matching TRBD1. CDR1 is LGHNT and CDR2 is FRNRAP in the germline V gene. The CDR3 length is 17 residues. Trimming at V came to 5 bases and at J to 6 bases, leaving 11 bases not matched to a gene. CDR3 in amino acids: CASGPTTGGPFNSPLHF. The CDR3 DNA is TGTGCTAGTGGTCCTACGACAGGGGGACCTTTTAATTCACCCCTCCACTTT.

The V and J genes are TRBV7-2 and TRBJ1-5; tentatively, D is TRBD1 (5 bases). The V end lost 5 bases, the J end lost 9 bases, and 14 bases lay between the germline ends. The CDR3 totals 13 residues. Germline-derived CDR1 and CDR2 are SGHTA and FQGNSA. The CDR3 loop reads CASSLDGRGPQHF. The CDR3 DNA sequence: TGTGCCAGCAGCCTGGACGGGAGGGGGCCCCAGCATTTT.

V is TRBV3-1 (or the pseudogene TRBV3-2) and J is TRBJ1-1; D is undetermined. Germline V lookup: CDR1 LGHDT, CDR2 YNNKEL (reference sequence). Trimming pared 1 base from V and 3 bases from J, leaving 12 bases between. The CDR3 runs 15 residues. The CDR3 loop is CASSQVTGIDTEAFF. CDR3 DNA: TGTGCCAGCAGCCAAGTGACGGGGATTGACACTGAAGCTTTCTTT.

V is TRBV24-1 and J is TRBJ2-1; the D gene is possibly TRBD2 (6 bases). Trimming left V 4 bases short and J 10 bases short, with 19 bases between. CDR1 and CDR2 (germline): KGHDR, SFDVKD. This CDR3 is 15 amino acids long. The CDR3 nucleotides are TGTGCCACCAGTGAGGGGGAAATCCCTGGGAGGGAGCAGTTCTTC. Translated: CATSEGEIPGREQFF.

V is TRBV7-2 and J is TRBJ2-7; 12 bases line up with TRBD2. After removal of 7 bases from V and 6 bases from J, the junction contained 4 bases not matched to a gene. Germline V gene data show CDR1 as SGHTA and CDR2 as FQGNSA. CDR3 length: 13 residues. CDR3: CASKLAGGIEQYF. CDR3 in DNA: TGTGCCAGCAAACTAGCGGGAGGTATCGAGCAGTACTTC.

Points on this clone: The junction and the germline gene differ at one end; a read error may be behind it. The V and J genes are TRBV7-2 and TRBJ1-4; 10 positions match TRBD1. Germline V gene lookup returns CDR1 SGHTA and CDR2 FQGNSA. The CDR3 is made up of 14 amino acids. The CDR3 nucleotides read TGTGTCAGCAGCCCCGACAGGGGGCATGAAAAACTGTTTTTT. Translation: CVSSPDRGHEKLFF.

The chain joins TRBV6-1 to TRBJ1-5; D unclear. Germline V lookup: CDR1 MNHNS, CDR2 SASEGT. CDR3 length: 12 amino acids. Trimming removed 2 bases at V and 7 bases at J, with 6 bases between. CDR3 sequence reads: CASSERGQPQHF. The CDR3 nucleotides are TGTGCCAGCAGTGAACGGGGACAGCCCCAGCATTTT.

The chain combines TRBV19 with TRBJ1-2; D unclear. Deletions cut 5 bases from V and 4 bases from J, with 11 bases between. Germline CDR1 reads LNHDA; CDR2 reads SQIVND (reference sequence). There are 13 residues in the CDR3. The CDR3 loop reads CASSFSDSYGYTF. The CDR3 DNA follows: TGTGCCAGTAGTTTCAGCGACTCCTATGGCTACACCTTC. Full variable domain (remainder filled in from reference TRBV19 and TRBJ1-2): DGGITQSPKYLFRKEGQNVTLSCEQNLNHDAMYWYRQDPGQGLRLIYYSQIVNDFQKGDIAEGYSVSREKKESFPLTVTSAQKNPTAFYLCASSFSDSYGYTFGSGTRLTVV.

CDR3 bases: TGTGCCTGGACCCCCGGAGCGGGGGGTCCTTACAATGAGCAGTTCTTC. This encodes CAWTPGAGGPYNEQFF. This chain joins TRBV30 and TRBJ2-1; 9 bases map to TRBD2. This CDR3 is 16 amino acids long. Germline V gives CDR1 GTSNPN, CDR2 SVGIG (reference sequence). The trim removed 4 bases at V and 4 bases at J, leaving 11 bases unmatched.

The CDR3 reads CASSVIQGAYNEQFF. The CDR3 DNA reads as TGTGCCAGCAGCGTAATACAGGGGGCCTACAATGAGCAGTTCTTC. The chain carries TRBV7-9 and TRBJ2-1, with TRBD1 identical over 8 bases. In germline, CDR1 is SEHNR, CDR2 FQNEAQ (reference sequence). The J segment lost 2 bases and the V segment lost 5 bases, leaving 5 bases of the junction unmatched. The length of the CDR3 is 15 residues.

This chain connects TRBV29-1 to TRBJ2-1, with a weak D call TRBD2 (6 bases). This CDR3 has 15 residues. V dropped 3 bases and J dropped 7 bases, with 19 bases sitting between them. The germline gives CDR1 SQVTM, CDR2 ANQGSEA. This CDR3 is CSVDIGLPPSNEQFF. The CDR3 DNA reads as TGCAGCGTTGACATAGGACTACCCCCAAGTAATGAGCAGTTCTTC.

The CDR3 protein is CASRARTSPSTDTQYF. The CDR3 DNA reads TGTGCCAGCAGGGCAAGGACTAGCCCTAGCACAGATACGCAGTATTTT. This sequence joins TRBV11-2 and TRBJ2-3, with 8 bases aligning to TRBD2. The CDR3 runs to 16 residues. With 6 bases clipped from V and 0 bases from J, the junction kept 8 bases outside the gene matches. CDR1 is SGHAT and CDR2 is FQNNGV in the germline V gene.

The chain employs TRBV3-1 (or the pseudogene TRBV3-2) and TRBJ1-2; 10 positions match TRBD1. The CDR3 loop spans 15 amino acids. Germline values: CDR1 LGHDT, CDR2 YNNKEL (reference sequence). V trimming: 4 bases; J trimming: 9 bases; junction bases outside the gene matches: 11. CDR3 amino acids: CASSPLGTGVSSYTF. In DNA form, the CDR3 reads TGTGCCAGCAGCCCCCTTGGGACAGGGGTATCGAGCTACACCTTC.

The J gene is TRBJ2-2, the V gene TRBV2; 11 nucleotides match TRBD2. The CDR3 covers 15 residues. With V trimmed by 3 bases and J by 7 bases, 4 bases remained unmatched. The V gene's germline CDR1 is SNHLY and CDR2 FYNNEI. The CDR3 sequence is CASSDSGRVDGELFF. The DNA for the CDR3 is TGTGCCAGCAGTGATAGCGGGAGGGTCGACGGGGAGCTGTTTTTT. Complete variable domain (other parts from reference TRBV2 and TRBJ2-2): EPEVTQTPSHQVTQMGQEVILRCVPISNHLYFYWYRQILGQKVEFLVSFYNNEISEKSEIFDDQFSVERPDGSNFTLKIRSTKLEDSAMYFCASSDSGRVDGELFFGEGSRLTVL.

V and J are TRBV18 and TRBJ2-3, with TRBD2 matching 10 bases. This CDR3 is built from 16 residues. With 2 bases clipped from V and 8 bases from J, the junction kept 10 bases outside the gene matches. The germline CDR1 and CDR2 sequences are KGHSH and LQKENI. The CDR3 sequence: CASSPDQAGGSGTQYF. The CDR3 DNA sequence: TGTGCCAGCTCACCAGATCAAGCGGGGGGGTCCGGTACGCAGTATTTT.

This clone appeared once. This sequence joins TRBV5-6 and TRBJ2-5; D gene ambiguous. V was pared by 0 bases and J by 5 bases, with 11 bases between. CDR3 size: 14 residues. CDR1 SGHDT and CDR2 YYEEEE come from the germline V gene. The CDR3 spells CASSLGLEEETQYF. The CDR3 coding sequence is TGTGCCAGCAGCTTGGGGCTAGAGGAGGAGACCCAGTACTTC.